The 23 T cell receptor beta chains presented below share a single source sample, sequenced in a study of blood T cell repertoires in COVID-19. Some clones are missing from TCRdb's copy, which holds only in-frame ones; the method was immunoSEQ multiplex PCR. The sample lists about 220,000 clones, approximately 82% seen once, with about 10% in the top ten. Sequencing was done on a sample of peripheral blood. These receptors originate from a middle-aged man with active or convalescent COVID-19.

This clone was seen once. The gene calls are TRBV5-1 and TRBJ1-2; D possibly corresponds to TRBD1 (6 bases). V lost 4 bases, J lost 4 bases, and 20 bases lay in between. The CDR3 has 16 residues. Germline values: CDR1 SGHRS, CDR2 YFSETQ. CDR3: CASSPKQGQIFYGYTF. The CDR3 DNA sequence: TGCGCCAGCAGCCCGAAACAGGGTCAGATCTTCTATGGCTACACCTTC.

This chain uses TRBV28 with TRBJ1-4; D perhaps matches TRBD1 (6 bases). Trimming left V 3 bases short and J 2 bases short, with 7 bases between. Germline CDR1 is MDHEN and CDR2 is SYDVKM. The CDR3 covers 14 residues. The CDR3, as DNA: TGTGCCAGCAGTTTGGGGGCGACTAATGAAAAACTGTTTTTT. Encoded protein: CASSLGATNEKLFF.

The chain recombines TRBV6-6 with TRBJ2-2, with D perhaps matching TRBD2 (5 bases). V shed 2 bases and J shed 8 bases, with 6 bases lying between them. The CDR3 is 12 amino acids. Germline V gene lookup returns CDR1 MNHNY and CDR2 SVGAGI (reference sequence). This chain's CDR3 is CASSYPGGELFF. Written as DNA, the CDR3 is TGTGCCAGCAGTTACCCGGGAGGGGAGCTGTTTTTT.

The CDR3: CASSYSRDTRGYTF. The CDR3 DNA is TGTGCCAGCAGTTACTCCAGGGACACCCGTGGCTACACCTTC. The chain links TRBV6-5 to TRBJ1-2; D is perhaps TRBD1 (6 bases). V lost 0 bases and J 7 bases, leaving 12 bases between the germline ends. The CDR3 totals 14 residues. The germline V gene has CDR1 MNHEY and CDR2 SVGAGI.

This clone was seen once. The chain combines TRBV4-3 with TRBJ1-2; TRBD1 might be the D (5 bases). In germline, CDR1 is LGHNA, CDR2 YSLEER. This CDR3 contains 14 residues. V lost 0 bases and J 5 bases, leaving 10 bases between the germline ends. CDR3 nucleotide sequence: TGCGCCAGCAGCCAAGATCGCGGGGGATATGGCTACACCTTC. Amino acid sequence: CASSQDRGGYGYTF.

V gene TRBV4-3 combines with J gene TRBJ2-7, with TRBD2 as a possible D gene (6 bases). CDR1 is LGHNA and CDR2 is YSLEER in the germline V gene. V gave up 1 base and J gave up 1 base, with 14 bases separating them. The CDR3 is 16 residues long. The CDR3 sequence: CASSQGLGGKSYEQYF. CDR3 in DNA: TGCGCCAGCAGCCAAGGGCTCGGCGGGAAATCCTACGAGCAGTACTTC.

This clone was recorded a few times. V gene TRBV18 combines with J gene TRBJ1-2; TRBD1 matches 8 bases. V gave up 1 base and J gave up 9 bases; unmatched junction bases: 10. This CDR3 is built from 15 residues. Germline CDR1 is KGHSH and CDR2 is LQKENI. The CDR3 loop is CASSPQLDRDPRYTF. The DNA for the CDR3 is TGTGCCAGCTCACCACAGCTGGACAGGGACCCACGCTACACCTTC.

The chain uses TRBV28 and TRBJ1-2; D remains unclear. V was trimmed by 1 base and J by 2 bases, leaving 8 bases between them. The CDR3 sequence is 14 residues long. CDR1 and CDR2 (germline): MDHEN, SYDVKM. The CDR3, as DNA: TGTGCCAGCAGTTTATTAGAAATCAACTATGGCTACACCTTC. Its protein product is CASSLLEINYGYTF.

Details on this clone: The sample has other DNA sequences that encode this CDR3 too. The chain is built from TRBV24-1 and TRBJ2-1; 12 positions agree with TRBD2. CDR1 is KGHDR, CDR2 SFDVKD, per germline. V was pared by 3 bases and J by 4 bases, with 0 bases of the junction left unmatched. CDR3 size: 15 residues. CDR3 bases: TGTGCCACCAGTGATGGGACTAGCGGGTACAATGAGCAGTTCTTC. Translated: CATSDGTSGYNEQFF.

The chain has TRBV19 and TRBJ1-4; 7 bases fit TRBD1. CDR3 length: 15 residues. V gave up 4 bases and J gave up 5 bases; unmatched junction bases: 7. From germline, CDR1 is LNHDA and CDR2 SQIVND (reference sequence). The CDR3 protein is CASSSNRGSNEKLFF. The CDR3 nucleotides read TGTGCCAGTAGTAGTAACAGGGGTTCAAATGAAAAACTGTTTTTT.

Written as DNA, the CDR3 is TGTGCCAGCAGTTTTGTAGGGGGAGGGGGCTATGGCTACACCTTC. Amino acids: CASSFVGGGGYGYTF. V usage is TRBV28 and J usage is TRBJ1-2; D might be TRBD1 (6 bases). V was shortened by 3 bases and J by 4 bases, with 15 bases between the two germline ends. This CDR3 spans 15 amino acids. CDR1 is MDHEN and CDR2 is SYDVKM in the germline V gene.

The rearrangement uses TRBV4-2 and TRBJ1-2, with unresolved D. Germline-derived CDR1 and CDR2 are LGHNA and YNFKEQ. Trimming shortened V by 0 bases and J by 4 bases, and 21 bases separated the two germline ends. The CDR3 covers 18 residues. CDR3 nucleotides: TGTGCCAGCAGCCAAGAACTCCTACGGAGGGTCCGTTTCTATGGCTACACCTTC. Translation gives CASSQELLRRVRFYGYTF.

This clone was counted a single time. The V and J genes are TRBV27 and TRBJ2-7, with TRBD1 matching over 8 bases. CDR1 and CDR2 (germline): MNHEY, SMNVEV (reference sequence). V trimming: 3 bases; J trimming: 4 bases; junction bases outside the gene matches: 2. The length of the CDR3 is 13 residues. CDR3 sequence: CASSFQGAYEQYF. For the CDR3, the DNA is TGTGCCAGCAGTTTTCAGGGGGCGTACGAGCAGTACTTC.

This chain connects TRBV4-1 to TRBJ2-1, with D perhaps TRBD2 (7 bases). V was clipped by 0 bases and J by 8 bases, with 17 bases between them. CDR1 is MGHRA, CDR2 YSYEKL, per germline. The CDR3 totals 16 residues. In DNA form, the CDR3 reads TGCGCCAGCAGCCAAGAGTGGGGGGGCCCCCTCGATGAGCAGTTCTTC. This encodes CASSQEWGGPLDEQFF.

This sequence joins TRBV2 and TRBJ2-5; D may be TRBD1 (6 bases). Germline CDR1 SNHLY, CDR2 FYNNEI. V gave up 6 bases and J gave up 1 base, with 9 bases separating them. This CDR3 region has 13 residues. In nucleotides, the CDR3 is TGTGCCAGCAGACGGGACACCCAAGAGACCCAGTACTTC. Its translation: CASRRDTQETQYF.

This chain links TRBV28 with TRBJ2-7; D gene ambiguous. Germline V gene lookup returns CDR1 MDHEN and CDR2 SYDVKM. The CDR3 is 11 residues long. V lost 3 bases to trimming and J lost 6 bases, with 6 bases between them. The CDR3 spells CASSFLGEQYF. CDR3 DNA: TGTGCCAGCAGTTTTCTCGGCGAGCAGTACTTC.

This chain connects TRBV27 to TRBJ2-1; 7 bases fit TRBD2. The CDR3 covers 18 residues. Per germline, CDR1 MNHEY and CDR2 SMNVEV (reference sequence). V lost 2 bases to trimming and J lost 5 bases; unmatched junction nucleotides: 15. The CDR3 reads CASSLRGETNLPHNEQFF. The CDR3 region has the DNA TGTGCCAGCAGTTTACGGGGGGAGACCAATTTACCACACAATGAGCAGTTCTTC.

This chain links TRBV11-2 with TRBJ1-2; 7 positions match TRBD1. The V gene's germline CDR1 is SGHAT and CDR2 FQNNGV. V was pared by 5 bases and J by 8 bases, with 5 bases of the junction left unmatched. The CDR3 covers 12 residues. The CDR3 loop is CASSRQGYGYTF. The CDR3 DNA reads TGTGCCAGCAGCCGACAGGGATACGGCTACACCTTC.

The chain has TRBV19 and TRBJ2-6, with TRBD1 identical over 12 bases. The germline V gene encodes CDR1 LNHDA and CDR2 SQIVND (reference sequence). V gave up 3 bases and J gave up 4 bases; unmatched junction bases: 13. The CDR3 runs to 20 residues. CDR3 protein: CASSMQPGQGAHLGANVLTF. The CDR3 bases are TGTGCCAGTAGTATGCAACCGGGACAGGGGGCACATTTGGGGGCCAACGTCCTGACTTTC.

V is TRBV18 and J is TRBJ2-7, with a tentative D call TRBD2 (5 bases). Per the germline V gene, CDR1 is KGHSH and CDR2 is LQKENI. The length of the CDR3 is 16 residues. With 2 bases removed from V and 5 bases from J, the gap between germline ends came to 19 bases. The CDR3 reads CASSPSGFSPEHEQYV. The CDR3 DNA follows: TGTGCCAGCTCACCATCGGGGTTCAGCCCCGAGCACGAGCAGTACGTC.

The rearrangement uses TRBV2 and TRBJ2-1, with 8 positions matching TRBD2. The V gene's germline CDR1 is SNHLY and CDR2 FYNNEI. This CDR3 is 15 amino acids long. The trim removed 1 base at V and 6 bases at J, leaving 5 bases unmatched. The CDR3 spells CASSEGAGVGNEQFF. For the CDR3, the DNA is TGTGCCAGCAGTGAAGGAGCGGGAGTAGGCAATGAGCAGTTCTTC.

The chain couples TRBV4-3 to TRBJ1-3; D gene ambiguous. With 8 bases removed from V and 6 bases from J, the gap between germline ends came to 17 bases. CDR3 length equals 14 residues. Germline CDR1 LGHNA, CDR2 YSLEER. CDR3: CASRPEMRANTIYF. DNA of the CDR3: TGCGCCAGCCGCCCCGAGATGAGGGCAAACACCATATATTTT.

V and J are TRBV24-1 and TRBJ2-1; D possibly corresponds to TRBD2 (5 bases). The V end lost 8 bases, the J end lost 6 bases, and 10 bases lay between the germline ends. The germline CDR1 and CDR2 sequences are KGHDR and SFDVKD. The CDR3 is 12 residues long. This CDR3 reads CATNNLANEQFF. Here the CDR3 DNA reads TGTGCCACCAATAACCTAGCCAATGAGCAGTTCTTC.